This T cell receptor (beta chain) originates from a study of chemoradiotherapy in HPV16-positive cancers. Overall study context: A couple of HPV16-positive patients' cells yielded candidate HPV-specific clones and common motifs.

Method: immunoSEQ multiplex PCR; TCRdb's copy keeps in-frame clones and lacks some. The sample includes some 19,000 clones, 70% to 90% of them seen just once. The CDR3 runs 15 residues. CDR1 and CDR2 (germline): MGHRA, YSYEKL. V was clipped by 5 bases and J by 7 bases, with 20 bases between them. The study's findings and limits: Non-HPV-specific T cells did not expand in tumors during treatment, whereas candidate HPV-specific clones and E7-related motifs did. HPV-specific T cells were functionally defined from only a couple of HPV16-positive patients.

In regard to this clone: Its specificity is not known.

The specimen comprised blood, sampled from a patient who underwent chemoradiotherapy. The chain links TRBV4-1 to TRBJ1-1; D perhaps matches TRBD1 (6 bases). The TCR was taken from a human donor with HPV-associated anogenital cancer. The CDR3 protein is CASSYFRGGRGEAFF. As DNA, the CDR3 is TGCGCCAGCAGCTACTTTCGAGGGGGGCGGGGTGAAGCTTTCTTT.